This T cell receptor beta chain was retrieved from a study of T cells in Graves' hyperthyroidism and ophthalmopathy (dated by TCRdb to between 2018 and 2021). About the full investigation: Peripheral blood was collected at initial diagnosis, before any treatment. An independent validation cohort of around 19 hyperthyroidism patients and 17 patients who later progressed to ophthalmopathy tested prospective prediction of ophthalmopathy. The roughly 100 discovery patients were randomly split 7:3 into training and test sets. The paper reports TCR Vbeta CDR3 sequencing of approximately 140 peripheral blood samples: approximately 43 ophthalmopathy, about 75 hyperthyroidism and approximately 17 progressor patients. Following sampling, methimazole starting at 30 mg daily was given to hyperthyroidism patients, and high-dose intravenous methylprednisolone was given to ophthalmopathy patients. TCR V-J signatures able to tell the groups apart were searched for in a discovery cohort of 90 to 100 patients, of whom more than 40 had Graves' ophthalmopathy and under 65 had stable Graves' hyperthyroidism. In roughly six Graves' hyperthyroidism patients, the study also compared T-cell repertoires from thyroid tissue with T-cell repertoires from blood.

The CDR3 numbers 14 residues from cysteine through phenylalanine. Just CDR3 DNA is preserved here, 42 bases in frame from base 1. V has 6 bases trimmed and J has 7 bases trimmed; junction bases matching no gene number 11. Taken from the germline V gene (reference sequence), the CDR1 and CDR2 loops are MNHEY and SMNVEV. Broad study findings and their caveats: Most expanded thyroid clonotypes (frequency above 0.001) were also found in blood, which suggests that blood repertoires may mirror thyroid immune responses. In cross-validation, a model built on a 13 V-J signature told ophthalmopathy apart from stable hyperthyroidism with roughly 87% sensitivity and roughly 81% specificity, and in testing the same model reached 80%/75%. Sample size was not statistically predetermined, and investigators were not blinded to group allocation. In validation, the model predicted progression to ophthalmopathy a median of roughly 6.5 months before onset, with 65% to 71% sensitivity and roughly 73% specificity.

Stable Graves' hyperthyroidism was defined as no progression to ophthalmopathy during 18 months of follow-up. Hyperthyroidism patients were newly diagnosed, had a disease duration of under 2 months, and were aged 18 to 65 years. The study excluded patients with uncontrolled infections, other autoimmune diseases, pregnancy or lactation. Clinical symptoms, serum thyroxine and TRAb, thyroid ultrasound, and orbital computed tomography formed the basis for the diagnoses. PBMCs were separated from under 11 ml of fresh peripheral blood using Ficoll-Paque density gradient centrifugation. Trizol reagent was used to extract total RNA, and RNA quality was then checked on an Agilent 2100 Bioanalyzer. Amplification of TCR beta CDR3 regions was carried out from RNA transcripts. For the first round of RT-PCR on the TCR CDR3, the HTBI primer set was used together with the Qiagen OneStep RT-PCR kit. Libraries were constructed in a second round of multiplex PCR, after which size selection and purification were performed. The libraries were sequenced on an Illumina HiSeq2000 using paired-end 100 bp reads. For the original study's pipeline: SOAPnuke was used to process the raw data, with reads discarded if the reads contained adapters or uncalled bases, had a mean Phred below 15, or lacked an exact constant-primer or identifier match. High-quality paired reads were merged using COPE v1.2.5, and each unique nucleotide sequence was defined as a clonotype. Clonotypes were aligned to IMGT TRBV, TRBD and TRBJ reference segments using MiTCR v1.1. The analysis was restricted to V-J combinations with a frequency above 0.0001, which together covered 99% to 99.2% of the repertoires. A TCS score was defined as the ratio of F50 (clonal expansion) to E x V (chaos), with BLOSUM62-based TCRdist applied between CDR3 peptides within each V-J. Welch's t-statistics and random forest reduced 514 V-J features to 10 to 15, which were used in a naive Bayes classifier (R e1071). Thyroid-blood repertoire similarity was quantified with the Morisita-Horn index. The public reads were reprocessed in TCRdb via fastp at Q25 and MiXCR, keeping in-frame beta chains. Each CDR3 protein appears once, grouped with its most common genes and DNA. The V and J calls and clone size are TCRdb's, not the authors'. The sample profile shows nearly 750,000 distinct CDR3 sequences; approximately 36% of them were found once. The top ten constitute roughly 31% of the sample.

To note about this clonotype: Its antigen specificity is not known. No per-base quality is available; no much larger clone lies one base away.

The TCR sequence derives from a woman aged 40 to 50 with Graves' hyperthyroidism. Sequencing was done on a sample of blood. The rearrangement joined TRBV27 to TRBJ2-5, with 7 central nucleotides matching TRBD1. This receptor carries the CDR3 CASSSTGYGGTQYF. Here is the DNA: TGTGCCAGCAGCTCGACAGGGTATGGAGGGACCCAGTACTTC.